Presented here are 3 T cell receptor beta chains from one specimen sequenced in a study of CD8+CD57+ T cells in acquired aplastic anemia. The study profiled TCR beta VDJ and CDR3 using genomic DNA as template. TCRdb re-called the reads through MiXCR, storing one row per CDR3 protein. The sample shows approximately 200,000 distinct CDR3 sequences, about three fifths of them seen only once. Source material: sorted CD4+, CD8+, or CD8+CD57+ T cells (not recorded which) from PBMCs. These receptors were collected from a human donor with severe aplastic anemia or a healthy control (not recorded which).

The chain recombines TRBV7-9 with TRBJ1-5, with 9 bases fitting TRBD1. Trimming removed 6 bases from V and 2 bases from J; junction bases left unmatched: 5. Germline CDR1 SEHNR, CDR2 FQNEAQ (reference sequence). CDR3 length equals 15 residues. The CDR3 region has the DNA TGTGCCAGCAGTTCCGGGACAGGGCGCAATCAGCCCCAGCATTTT. Residues: CASSSGTGRNQPQHF. The full variable domain, in which reference TRBV7-9 and TRBJ1-5 provide the parts outside the CDR3, is DTGVSQNPRHKITKRGQNVTFRCDPISEHNRLYWYRQTLGQGPEFLTYFQNEAQLEKSRLLSDRFSAERPKGSFSTLEIQRTEQGDSAMYLCASSSGTGRNQPQHFGDGTRLSIL.

This clonotype was recorded a few times. The chain carries TRBV5-4 and TRBJ2-2; 7 bases are shared with TRBD2. Per germline, CDR1 SGHNT and CDR2 YYREEE (reference sequence). Trimming cost V 4 bases and J 1 base; bases outside gene matches: 7. The CDR3 has 16 residues. As DNA, the CDR3 is TGTGCCAGCAGCCCCGGGTGGGGGGGGAACACCGGGGAGCTGTTTTTT. The encoded protein is CASSPGWGGNTGELFF.

This clonotype was observed a handful of times. The rearrangement links TRBV19 to TRBJ1-5, with a weak D call TRBD1 (5 bases). The CDR3 extends over 15 amino acids. Germline CDR1 is LNHDA and CDR2 is SQIVND (reference sequence). V lost 7 bases and J lost 4, with 17 bases in between. The CDR3 DNA reads as TGTGCCAGTACCCTATACCGACAGCCTAATCAGCCCCAGCATTTT. Residues: CASTLYRQPNQPQHF.